A selection of T cell receptor beta chains follows, all from one sample in a study of beta chain features in type 1 diabetes. TCRdb's copy holds only in-frame clones and misses some; the assay was immunoSEQ multiplex PCR. The sample lists hundreds of thousands of clones, roughly 12% occurring once. The sample comprised naive CD4+ T cells from blood. The receptors here all came from a woman younger than 30 with type 1 diabetes. CDR3s include the opening cysteine and the closing phenylalanine or tryptophan. The D gene is left open where the match is weak. The listing skips clone size in some rows; elsewhere it reads once, few, many or a size class.

v_gene	abundance	j_gene	d_gene	CDR3aa	CDR3nt
TRBV21-1	few	TRBJ1-5	.	CASTLGSLDQPQHF	TGTGCCAGCACCCTGGGGAGTTTAGATCAGCCCCAGCATTTT
TRBV28	.	TRBJ2-6	.	CASTRGSSGANVLTF	TGTGCCAGCACTAGGGGGTCCTCTGGGGCCAACGTCCTGACTTTC
TRBV28	few	TRBJ2-1	TRBD2	CASSLGVSGRIYNEQFF	TGTGCCAGCAGTTTAGGGGTTAGCGGGAGAATATACAATGAGCAGTTCTTC
TRBV9	few	TRBJ2-7	TRBD1	CASSVGQGAGEQYF	TGTGCCAGCAGCGTGGGGCAGGGGGCGGGAGAGCAGTACTTC
TRBV10-3	few	TRBJ2-1	TRBD2	CAITREAFRNEQFF	TGTGCCATCACCCGGGAGGCGTTTAGGAATGAGCAGTTCTTC
TRBV10-3	.	TRBJ2-7	.	CAISVTGGDSYEQYF	TGTGCCATCAGTGTGACAGGTGGTGATTCCTACGAGCAGTACTTC
TRBV5-1	.	TRBJ2-5	TRBD1	CASSLWTGQETQYF	TGCGCCAGCAGCTTGTGGACAGGCCAAGAGACCCAGTACTTC
TRBV7-3	.	TRBJ2-7	.	CASSPQGRGYEQYF	TGTGCCAGCAGCCCACAGGGAAGGGGCTACGAGCAGTACTTC
TRBV5-6	few	TRBJ2-5	.	CASSLPGKTQYF	TGTGCCAGCAGCTTACCGGGGAAGACCCAGTACTTC
TRBV11-2	.	TRBJ1-4	.	CASRFSEKLFF	TGTGCCAGCAGGTTTAGTGAAAAACTGTTTTTT
TRBV7-3	.	TRBJ2-5	TRBD2	CASSLTGGSWRETQYF	TGTGCCAGCAGCTTAACGGGCGGGAGCTGGAGAGAGACCCAGTACTTC
TRBV7-9	.	TRBJ2-7	.	CASSETAPPYEQYF	TGTGCCAGCAGTGAGACAGCCCCCCCCTACGAGCAGTACTTC
TRBV7-9	.	TRBJ2-3	TRBD2	CASTSGSSGDTQYF	TGTGCCAGCACTAGCGGGAGTTCCGGAGATACGCAGTATTTT
TRBV11-2	.	TRBJ2-2	.	CASLPRNTGELFF	TGTGCCAGCCTTCCCCGGAACACCGGGGAGCTGTTTTTT
TRBV7-2	.	TRBJ2-5	TRBD1	CASSLGAQGSQETQYF	TGTGCCAGCAGCTTAGGAGCACAGGGGTCCCAAGAGACCCAGTACTTC
TRBV4-3	few	TRBJ2-3	TRBD2	CASRPGTSGPDTQYF	TGCGCCAGCAGACCCGGGACTAGCGGACCAGATACGCAGTATTTT
TRBV5-4	.	TRBJ2-5	.	CASSLPLGETQYF	TGTGCCAGCAGCTTGCCGCTAGGAGAGACCCAGTACTTC
TRBV29-1	.	TRBJ1-1	TRBD1	CSVSDRANTEAFF	TGCAGCGTTAGTGACAGGGCAAACACTGAAGCTTTCTTT
TRBV7-9	.	TRBJ2-7	.	CASSTGTGTYEQYF	TGTGCCAGCAGCACGGGGACTGGAACCTACGAGCAGTACTTC
TRBV7-3	.	TRBJ1-1	.	CASSLSGREEAFF	TGTGCCAGCAGCTTATCCGGCAGGGAAGAAGCTTTCTTT
TRBV4-2	few	TRBJ2-7	.	CASSQESLIYEQYF	TGTGCCAGCAGCCAAGAGTCACTGATCTACGAGCAGTACTTC
TRBV25-1	.	TRBJ1-1	.	CASSESNTEAFF	TGTGCCAGCAGTGAATCTAACACTGAAGCTTTCTTT
TRBV30	once	TRBJ2-2	.	CAWRSMSSGELFF	TGTGCCTGGAGGTCCATGAGTTCCGGGGAGCTGTTTTTT
TRBV19	.	TRBJ2-2	TRBD2	CASSPGGTTGELFF	TGTGCCAGTAGTCCGGGAGGGACGACCGGGGAGCTGTTTTTT
TRBV19	.	TRBJ1-1	.	CASSRPLSNTEAFF	TGTGCCAGTAGCCGCCCACTGTCGAACACTGAAGCTTTCTTT
TRBV25-1	.	TRBJ2-7	.	CASSTQAQGSYEQYF	TGTGCCAGCAGTACCCAGGCCCAAGGTTCCTACGAGCAGTACTTC
TRBV4-1	.	TRBJ2-1	.	CASSPRRGRNEQFF	TGCGCCAGCAGCCCCCGGCGGGGTCGCAATGAGCAGTTCTTC
TRBV4-2	.	TRBJ2-3	TRBD2	CASSQAAGGYTDTQYF	TGTGCCAGCAGCCAAGCCGCGGGGGGGTACACAGATACGCAGTATTTT
TRBV7-7	.	TRBJ2-5	.	CASSPDYKETQYF	TGTGCTAGCAGCCCGGACTATAAAGAGACCCAGTACTTC
TRBV14	.	TRBJ1-6	TRBD1	CASSPGTGTPLHF	TGTGCCAGCAGCCCCGGGACAGGTACACCCCTCCACTTT
TRBV7-2	once	TRBJ1-4	.	CASSLAGVEKLFF	TGTGCCAGCAGCTTGGCAGGGGTTGAAAAACTGTTTTTT
TRBV29-1	few	TRBJ1-1	.	CSVLLQGTEAFF	TGCAGCGTCCTCCTACAGGGCACTGAAGCTTTCTTT
TRBV30	few	TRBJ1-5	.	CAWTRGPNQPQHF	TGTGCCTGGACACGAGGGCCCAATCAGCCCCAGCATTTT
TRBV30	.	TRBJ2-3	.	CAWVVGQGGGTQYF	TGTGCCTGGGTGGTGGGGCAGGGTGGCGGTACGCAGTATTTT
TRBV6-5	.	TRBJ1-5	.	CASSYSGFLGEVF	TGTGCCAGCAGTTACTCGGGTTTTTTAGGTGAGGTATTT
TRBV2	.	TRBJ1-5	.	CASSGRDSNQPQHF	TGTGCCAGCAGTGGGCGGGATAGCAATCAGCCCCAGCATTTT
TRBV7-2	.	TRBJ2-5	.	CASSSERLGTQYF	TGTGCCAGCAGCTCGGAGCGGCTGGGGACCCAGTACTTC
TRBV9	.	TRBJ1-3	TRBD1	CASSVGQGAGNTIYF	TGTGCCAGCAGCGTAGGACAGGGGGCCGGAAACACCATATATTTT
TRBV6-5	.	TRBJ2-7	.	CASSPESGAVGEQYF	TGTGCCAGCAGCCCCGAATCGGGAGCGGTAGGCGAGCAGTACTTC
TRBV9	few	TRBJ1-2	.	CASSVAEGHNDYGYTF	TGTGCCAGCAGCGTAGCGGAGGGCCATAACGACTATGGCTACACCTTC
TRBV30	.	TRBJ2-7	.	CAWSGWGGLPYEQYF	TGTGCCTGGAGTGGGTGGGGCGGCCTCCCCTACGAGCAGTACTTC
TRBV9	.	TRBJ2-1	TRBD1	CASSVVWTGLRSEQFF	TGTGCCAGCAGCGTAGTTTGGACAGGGCTACGCTCTGAGCAGTTCTTC
TRBV21-1	few	TRBJ1-2	.	CASSRGHEPGYGYTF	TGTGCCAGCAGCAGGGGACATGAGCCCGGCTATGGCTACACCTTC
TRBV5-1	once	TRBJ2-1	.	CASSPDRLDGEQFF	TGCGCCAGCAGCCCAGACCGACTAGACGGTGAGCAGTTCTTC
TRBV5-4	.	TRBJ2-2	TRBD2	CASRLGLADTGELFF	TGTGCCAGCAGATTGGGACTAGCGGACACCGGGGAGCTGTTTTTT
TRBV19	.	TRBJ2-5	.	CASSTGRKETQYF	TGTGCCAGTTCGACAGGACGCAAAGAGACCCAGTACTTC
TRBV5-4	.	TRBJ2-3	TRBD2	CASSAGTSGFTDTQYF	TGTGCCAGCAGCGCCGGGACTAGCGGGTTTACAGATACGCAGTATTTT
TRBV23-1	.	TRBJ2-5	TRBD2	CASSQTRLAGDRVETQYF	TGCGCCAGCAGTCAAACTCGACTAGCGGGAGATAGAGTAGAGACCCAGTACTTC
TRBV28	.	TRBJ1-2	.	CASSLPGGAGNYGYTF	TGTGCCAGCAGTTTACCGGGGGGCGCGGGTAACTATGGCTACACCTTC
TRBV19	few	TRBJ1-5	.	CASRTGSISNQPQHF	TGTGCCAGTAGGACGGGGAGCATTAGCAATCAGCCCCAGCATTTT
TRBV15	.	TRBJ2-1	TRBD2	CATSAGLAAAYNEQFF	TGTGCCACCAGCGCCGGACTAGCAGCCGCCTACAATGAGCAGTTCTTC
TRBV13	.	TRBJ2-6	.	CASSLLTGANVLTF	TGTGCCAGCAGCTTATTAACTGGGGCCAACGTCCTGACTTTC
TRBV5-1	few	TRBJ2-4	TRBD2	CASSLLAGEENIQYF	TGCGCCAGCAGCCTCTTAGCGGGGGAGGAAAACATTCAGTACTTC
TRBV7-2	.	TRBJ1-5	.	CASSSPPGNQPQHF	TGTGCCAGCAGCTCCCCCCCAGGGAATCAGCCCCAGCATTTT
TRBV6-4	.	TRBJ2-7	.	CAKATGQYF	TGTGCCAAGGCGACAGGGCAGTACTTC
TRBV27	few	TRBJ1-6	TRBD1	CASTHEPGQGDSPLHF	TGTGCCAGCACCCACGAACCGGGACAGGGAGACTCACCCCTCCACTTT
TRBV30	few	TRBJ1-1	.	CAWSGGLGGAFF	TGTGCCTGGAGTGGAGGGCTTGGTGGAGCTTTCTTT